This is a list of T cell receptor beta chains from one sample in a study of radiotherapy plus CTLA-4 blockade in lung cancer. The table came from immunoSEQ multiplex PCR; TCRdb's copy has only in-frame clones and leaves some out. The sample gives 32,000 or so clones, roughly 70% of which show up once; 12% to 15% is in the top ten. This specimen consisted of peripheral blood, obtained from a patient treated with radiotherapy plus ipilimumab. These receptors were obtained from a human donor with non-small cell lung cancer that progressed on radiotherapy plus ipilimumab. Each CDR3 is given without its conserved first and last residue. Each record gives: V gene, J gene, CDR3 protein.

TRBV7-9	TRBJ1-2	ASSFPTADYGYT
TRBV5-1	TRBJ2-7	ASSLGGGAVYEQY
TRBV4-2	TRBJ1-3	ASSQGLGAGGNTIY
TRBV11-1	TRBJ1-1	ASSGDRFTEAF
TRBV7-9	TRBJ2-1	ASSLVRWGKRDNEQF
TRBV28	TRBJ2-1	ASSSLGPPLYNEQF
TRBV4-2	TRBJ1-1	ASSHINRGRNTEAF
TRBV4-3	TRBJ1-4	ASSQDRERGEKLF
TRBV27	TRBJ2-3	ASSSRGILMTGLSTDTQY
TRBV7-9	TRBJ2-3	ASSLSRTSGHTDTQY
TRBV7-8	TRBJ1-5	ASSLSGGNQPQH
TRBV5-1	TRBJ2-1	ASSLAQAGDEQF
TRBV6-5	TRBJ1-2	ASTFSTGAYGYT
TRBV18	TRBJ2-1	ASSRPGLAPNEQF
TRBV5-6	TRBJ2-7	ASKPAGSSYEQY
TRBV30	TRBJ2-1	AWSVLAHNEQF
TRBV30	TRBJ1-4	AWSVDVAGAGKLF
TRBV28	TRBJ1-5	ASSLSTGGDQPQH
TRBV16	TRBJ2-7	ASSQYRHYEQY
TRBV5-4	TRBJ2-3	ASSLVASGSSDTQY
TRBV19	TRBJ2-7	ASSIIQGDSYEQY
TRBV28	TRBJ2-7	ASSLSGEQY
TRBV2	TRBJ1-2	ASSEAVWGNYGYT
TRBV15	TRBJ2-2	ATSRDGGELF
TRBV5-4	TRBJ1-2	ASSLGGLGYT
TRBV10-3	TRBJ2-3	AARSDRGKTDTQY
TRBV19	TRBJ1-5	ASSFSGTLDQPQH
TRBV9	TRBJ2-5	ASSVGQAGETQY
TRBV18	TRBJ2-5	ASSGSGQETQY
TRBV30	TRBJ2-1	AWGPRGGHNEQF
TRBV28	TRBJ1-1	ASSTRTGWDTEAF
TRBV5-4	TRBJ2-3	ASSPPGGTDTQY
TRBV28	TRBJ2-5	ASEREGGESETQY
TRBV11-2	TRBJ2-7	ASSLAYEQY
TRBV13	TRBJ2-7	ASSLPGHPPYEQY
TRBV6-1	TRBJ1-2	ASREDTYGYT
TRBV18	TRBJ1-1	ASSPPERNTEAF
TRBV7-2	TRBJ1-5	ASSLSGPQPQH
TRBV7-8	TRBJ1-1	ASSAGQQNTEAF
TRBV28	TRBJ1-5	ASSLPGTVGFHTPNQPQH
TRBV10-3	TRBJ1-2	AISGGQGNYGYT
TRBV9	TRBJ2-2	ASSAGLAGGNTGELF
TRBV27	TRBJ2-7	ASSRTSYSYEQY
TRBV11-3	TRBJ2-1	ASSLGGTSGSNEQL
TRBV28	TRBJ2-7	ASSILAGGREQY